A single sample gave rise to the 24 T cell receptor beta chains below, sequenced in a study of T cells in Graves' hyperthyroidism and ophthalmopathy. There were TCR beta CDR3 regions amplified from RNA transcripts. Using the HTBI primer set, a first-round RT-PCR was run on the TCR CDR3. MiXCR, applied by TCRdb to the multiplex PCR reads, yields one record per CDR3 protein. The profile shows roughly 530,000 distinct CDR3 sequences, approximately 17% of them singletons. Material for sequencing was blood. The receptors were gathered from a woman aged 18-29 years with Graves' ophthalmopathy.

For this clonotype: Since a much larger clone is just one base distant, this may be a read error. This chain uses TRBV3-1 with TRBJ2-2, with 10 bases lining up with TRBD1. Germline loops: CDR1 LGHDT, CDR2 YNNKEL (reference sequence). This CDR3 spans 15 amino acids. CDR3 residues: CASSQGQGSTGELLF. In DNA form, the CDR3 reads TGTGCCAGCAGCCAGGGACAGGGGAGTACCGGGGAGCTGCTTTTT.

CDR3 bases: TGTGCCAGCAGTTACCCCAGGACAGGGAGGAACACTGAAGCTTTCTTT. Translation: CASSYPRTGRNTEAFF. The V and J genes are TRBV6-1 and TRBJ1-1; 8 bases are a match to TRBD1. V trimming: 5 bases; J trimming: 1 base; junction bases outside the gene matches: 9. The CDR3 runs to 16 residues. CDR1 is MNHNS, CDR2 SASEGT, per germline.

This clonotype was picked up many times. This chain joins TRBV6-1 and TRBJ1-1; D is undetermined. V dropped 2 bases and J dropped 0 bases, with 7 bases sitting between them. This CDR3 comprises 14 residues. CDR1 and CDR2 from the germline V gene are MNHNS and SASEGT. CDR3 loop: CASSEWIVNTEAFF. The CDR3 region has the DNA TGTGCCAGCAGTGAATGGATCGTGAACACTGAAGCTTTCTTT.

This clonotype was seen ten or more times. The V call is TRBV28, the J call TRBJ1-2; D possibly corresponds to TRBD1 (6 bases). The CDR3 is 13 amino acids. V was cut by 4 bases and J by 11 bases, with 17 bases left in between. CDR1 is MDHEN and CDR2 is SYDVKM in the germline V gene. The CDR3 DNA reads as TGTGCCAGCAGTTCCACAGGACAGAGAGCATACACCTTC. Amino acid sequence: CASSSTGQRAYTF.

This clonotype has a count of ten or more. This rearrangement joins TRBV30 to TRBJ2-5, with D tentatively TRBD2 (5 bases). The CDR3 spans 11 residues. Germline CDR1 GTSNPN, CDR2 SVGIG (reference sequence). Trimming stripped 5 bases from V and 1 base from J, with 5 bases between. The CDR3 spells CAWGSQETQYF. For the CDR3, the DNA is TGTGCCTGGGGGAGCCAAGAGACCCAGTACTTC.

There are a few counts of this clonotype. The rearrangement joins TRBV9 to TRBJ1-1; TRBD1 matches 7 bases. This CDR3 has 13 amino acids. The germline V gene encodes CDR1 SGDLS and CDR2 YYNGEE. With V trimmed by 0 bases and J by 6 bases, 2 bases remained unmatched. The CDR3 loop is CASSVEGAPEAFF. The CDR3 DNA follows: TGTGCCAGCAGCGTAGAGGGGGCTCCTGAAGCTTTCTTT.

The DNA of the CDR3 is TGCAGTGCTAGAGCGGGAGAAGCTACACAAGATACGCAGTATTTT. It specifies CSARAGEATQDTQYF. The chain links TRBV20-1 to TRBJ2-3, with D possibly matching TRBD2 (6 bases). Trimming stripped 1 base from V and 5 bases from J, with 16 bases between. Germline V gene data show CDR1 as DFQATT and CDR2 as SNEGSKA (reference sequence). The CDR3 consists of 15 residues.

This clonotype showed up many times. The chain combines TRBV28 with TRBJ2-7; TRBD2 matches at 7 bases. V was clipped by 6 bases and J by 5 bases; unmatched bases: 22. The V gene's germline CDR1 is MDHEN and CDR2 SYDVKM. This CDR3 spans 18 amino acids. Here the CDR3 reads CASSLLVPRLSGNHEQYF. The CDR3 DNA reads TGTGCCAGCAGCCTTTTGGTGCCCCGTCTGAGCGGGAACCACGAGCAGTACTTC.

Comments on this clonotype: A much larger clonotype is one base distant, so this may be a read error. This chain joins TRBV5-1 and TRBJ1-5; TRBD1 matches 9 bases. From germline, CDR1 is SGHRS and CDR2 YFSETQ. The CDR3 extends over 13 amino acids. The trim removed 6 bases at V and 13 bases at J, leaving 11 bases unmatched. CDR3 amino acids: CASTMTGGYTQHF. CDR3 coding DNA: TGCGCCAGCACTATGACAGGGGGGTATACGCAGCATTTT.

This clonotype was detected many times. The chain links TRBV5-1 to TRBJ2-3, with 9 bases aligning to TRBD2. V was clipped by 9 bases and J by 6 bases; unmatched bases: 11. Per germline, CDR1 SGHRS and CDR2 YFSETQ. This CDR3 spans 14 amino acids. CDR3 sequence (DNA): TGCGCCACCCTCCCGGGACTAGCTACGGATACGCAGTATTTT. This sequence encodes CATLPGLATDTQYF. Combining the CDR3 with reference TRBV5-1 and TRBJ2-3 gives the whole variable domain KAGVTQTPRYLIKTRGQQVTLSCSPISGHRSVSWYQQTPGQGLQFLFEYFSETQRNKGNFPGRFSGRQFSNSRSEMNVSTLELGDSALYLCATLPGLATDTQYFGPGTRLTVL.

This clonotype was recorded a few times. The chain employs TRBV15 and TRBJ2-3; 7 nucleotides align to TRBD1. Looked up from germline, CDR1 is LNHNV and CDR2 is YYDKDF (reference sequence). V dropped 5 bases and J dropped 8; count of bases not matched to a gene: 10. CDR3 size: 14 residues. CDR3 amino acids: CATSYDREGSTQYF. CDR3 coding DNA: TGTGCCACCAGCTACGACAGGGAAGGTAGTACGCAGTATTTT.

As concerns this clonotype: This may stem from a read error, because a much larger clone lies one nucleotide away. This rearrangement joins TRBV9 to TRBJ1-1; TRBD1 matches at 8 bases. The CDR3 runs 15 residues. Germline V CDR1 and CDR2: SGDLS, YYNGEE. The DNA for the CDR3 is TGTACCAGCAGCGTCACCGGGACAGGGAACACTGAAGCTTTCTTT. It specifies CTSSVTGTGNTEAFF.

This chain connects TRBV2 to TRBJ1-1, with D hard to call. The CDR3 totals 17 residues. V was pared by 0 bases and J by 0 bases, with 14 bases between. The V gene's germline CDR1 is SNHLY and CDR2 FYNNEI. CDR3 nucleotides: TGTGCCAGCAGTGAAGCGCGGTTGGCAACCATGAACACTGAAGCTTTCTTT. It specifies CASSEARLATMNTEAFF.

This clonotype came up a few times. This chain's CDR3 is CASSSVKGTGPYGYTF. The DNA of the CDR3 is TGTGCCAGCAGCTCGGTGAAAGGGACAGGGCCTTATGGCTACACCTTC. The V and J genes are TRBV5-4 and TRBJ1-2; 9 bases agree with TRBD1. After removal of 3 bases from V and 5 bases from J, the junction contained 11 bases not matched to a gene. The CDR3 contains 16 residues. CDR1 SGHNT and CDR2 YYREEE come from the germline V gene (reference sequence). The full variable domain, in which reference TRBV5-4 and TRBJ1-2 provide the parts outside the CDR3, is ETGVTQSPTHLIKTRGQQVTLRCSSQSGHNTVSWYQQALGQGPQFIFQYYREEENGRGNFPPRFSGLQFPNYSSELNVNALELDDSALYLCASSSVKGTGPYGYTFGSGTRLTVV.

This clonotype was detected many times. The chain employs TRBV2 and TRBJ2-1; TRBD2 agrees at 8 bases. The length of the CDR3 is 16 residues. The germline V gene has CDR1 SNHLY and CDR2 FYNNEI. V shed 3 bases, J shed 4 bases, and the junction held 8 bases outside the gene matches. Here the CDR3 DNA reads TGTGCCAGCAGTGAGTGGGCTAGCGGGTATTACAATGAGCAGTTCTTC. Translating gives CASSEWASGYYNEQFF.

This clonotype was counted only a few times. The DNA for the CDR3 is TGCAGTGCTAGTGCGGACAGGGGGGACACTGAAGCTTTCTTT. This sequence encodes CSASADRGDTEAFF. The chain couples TRBV20-1 to TRBJ1-1; 10 bases line up with TRBD1. V lost 3 bases to trimming and J lost 3 bases; unmatched junction nucleotides: 4. The CDR3 is 14 residues long. Germline V gene data show CDR1 as DFQATT and CDR2 as SNEGSKA (reference sequence).

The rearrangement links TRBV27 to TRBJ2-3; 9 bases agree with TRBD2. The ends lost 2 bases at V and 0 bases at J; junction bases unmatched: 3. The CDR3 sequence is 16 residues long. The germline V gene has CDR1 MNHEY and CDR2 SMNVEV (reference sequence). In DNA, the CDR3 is TGTGCCAGCAGTTTACATACTAGCGGGAGCACAGATACGCAGTATTTT. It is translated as CASSLHTSGSTDTQYF.

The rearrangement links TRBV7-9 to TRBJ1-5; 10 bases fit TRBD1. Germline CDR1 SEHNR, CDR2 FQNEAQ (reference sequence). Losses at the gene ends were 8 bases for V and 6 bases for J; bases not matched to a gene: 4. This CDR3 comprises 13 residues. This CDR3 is CASGGQGPQPQHF. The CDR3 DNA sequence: TGTGCCAGCGGGGGACAGGGGCCTCAGCCCCAGCATTTT.

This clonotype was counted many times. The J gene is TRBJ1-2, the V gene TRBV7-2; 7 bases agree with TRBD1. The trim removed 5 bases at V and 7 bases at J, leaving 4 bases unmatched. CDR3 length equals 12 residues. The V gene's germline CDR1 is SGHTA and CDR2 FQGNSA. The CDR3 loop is CASSADRAGYTF. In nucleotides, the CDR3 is TGTGCCAGCAGCGCTGACAGGGCTGGCTACACCTTC.

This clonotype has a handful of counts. In nucleotides, the CDR3 is TGTGCCACCAGACTAGGAGCTGAAGCTTTCTTT. Protein product: CATRLGAEAFF. J is TRBJ1-1 and V is TRBV24-1; D is unclear. The length of the CDR3 is 11 residues. Trimming removed 7 bases at V and 6 bases at J, with 8 bases between. CDR1 KGHDR and CDR2 SFDVKD come from the germline V gene.

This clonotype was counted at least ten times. DNA of the CDR3: TGTGCCAGCAGTTTTTTCGGCCAAACAGGCTTCGAGACCCAGTACTTC. Protein product: CASSFFGQTGFETQYF. The rearrangement links TRBV27 to TRBJ2-5; D might be TRBD1 (5 bases). V lost 3 bases and J 5 bases, leaving 19 bases between the germline ends. The V gene's germline CDR1 is MNHEY and CDR2 SMNVEV (reference sequence). The CDR3 runs 16 residues.

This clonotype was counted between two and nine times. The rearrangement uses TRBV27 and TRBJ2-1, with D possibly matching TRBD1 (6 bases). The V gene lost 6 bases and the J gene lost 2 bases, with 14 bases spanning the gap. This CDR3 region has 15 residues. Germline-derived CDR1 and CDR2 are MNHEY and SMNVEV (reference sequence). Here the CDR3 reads CASRSLQGAYNEQFF. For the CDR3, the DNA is TGTGCCAGCAGATCGCTACAGGGAGCCTACAATGAGCAGTTCTTC.

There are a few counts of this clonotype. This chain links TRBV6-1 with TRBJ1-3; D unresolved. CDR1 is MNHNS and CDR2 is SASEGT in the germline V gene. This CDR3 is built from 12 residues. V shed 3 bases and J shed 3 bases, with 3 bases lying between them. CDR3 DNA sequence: TGTGCCAGCAGTGATGATGGAAACACCATATATTTT. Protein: CASSDDGNTIYF.

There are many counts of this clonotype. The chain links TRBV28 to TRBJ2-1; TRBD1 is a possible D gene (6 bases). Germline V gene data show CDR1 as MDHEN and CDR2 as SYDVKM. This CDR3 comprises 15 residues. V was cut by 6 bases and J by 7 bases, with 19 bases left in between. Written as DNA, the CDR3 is TGTGCCAGCAGCCTAACAGACAGGTTACCTAATGAGCAGTTCTTC. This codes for CASSLTDRLPNEQFF.